This is a list of T cell receptor beta chains from one sample in a study of OX40 agonist ivuxolimab in advanced cancers. Method: immunoSEQ multiplex PCR; TCRdb's copy keeps in-frame clones and lacks some. Of tens of thousands of clones listed, about 90% were seen once; the top ten hold under 0.35%. Material: CD4+ or CD8+ T cells sorted from blood, obtained in a trial of the OX40 agonist ivuxolimab. These receptors were taken from an adult with an advanced solid tumor such as melanoma, head and neck, liver or kidney cancer. Both conserved end residues are part of each CDR3. The order of the fields is D gene, J gene, V gene, clone size, CDR3 DNA, CDR3 protein. The D gene is left open where the match is weak. Clone size is stated in some rows and not others, as once, few, many or a class when expanded.

D gene: TRBD1
J gene: TRBJ2-1
V gene: TRBV10-3
clone size: -
CDR3 DNA: TGTGCCATCAGTGACACGGAGGACAGGAACAATGAGCAGTTCTTC
CDR3 protein: CAISDTEDRNNEQFF

D gene: TRBD1
J gene: TRBJ1-1
V gene: TRBV6-1
clone size: -
CDR3 DNA: TGTGCCAGCAGACGACCCGGGACAGGCAATTCGGCTTTCTTT
CDR3 protein: CASRRPGTGNSAFF

D gene: -
J gene: TRBJ1-4
V gene: TRBV2
clone size: -
CDR3 DNA: TGTGCCAGCAGACCGGGGGGGGACGGGGAAAAACTGTTTTTT
CDR3 protein: CASRPGGDGEKLFF

D gene: TRBD1
J gene: TRBJ1-2
V gene: TRBV18
clone size: once
CDR3 DNA: TGTGCCAGCTCACCGACAGGGGATGGCTACACCTTC
CDR3 protein: CASSPTGDGYTF

D gene: -
J gene: TRBJ2-3
V gene: TRBV13
clone size: -
CDR3 DNA: TGTGCCAGTGAGTCAGAGTCCACAGATACGCAGTATTTT
CDR3 protein: CASESESTDTQYF

D gene: -
J gene: TRBJ1-2
V gene: TRBV28
clone size: -
CDR3 DNA: TGTGCCAGCACTCGGGACTCCCCATATGGCTACACCTTC
CDR3 protein: CASTRDSPYGYTF

D gene: -
J gene: TRBJ1-1
V gene: TRBV7-6
clone size: -
CDR3 DNA: TGTGCCAGCAGCTCTCAAGACTACACTGAAGCTTTCTTT
CDR3 protein: CASSSQDYTEAFF

D gene: -
J gene: TRBJ2-3
V gene: TRBV14
clone size: once
CDR3 DNA: TGTGCCAGCAGCCAATGGGAGCTCAGCACAGATACGCAGTATTTT
CDR3 protein: CASSQWELSTDTQYF

D gene: -
J gene: TRBJ2-5
V gene: TRBV2
clone size: -
CDR3 DNA: TGTGCCAGCAGTGAATCTAGTTATCAAGAGACCCAGTACTTC
CDR3 protein: CASSESSYQETQYF

D gene: -
J gene: TRBJ2-3
V gene: TRBV10-1
clone size: -
CDR3 DNA: TGCGCCAGCAGCGCGGGACTTAAGACAGATACGCAGTATTTT
CDR3 protein: CASSAGLKTDTQYF

D gene: TRBD1
J gene: TRBJ1-6
V gene: TRBV7-9
clone size: few
CDR3 DNA: TGTGCCAGCAGCGGACAGGGTTCATATAATTCACCCCTCCACTTT
CDR3 protein: CASSGQGSYNSPLHF

D gene: -
J gene: TRBJ2-2
V gene: TRBV5-1
clone size: -
CDR3 DNA: TGCGCCAGCAGCCCTCAGCGTGGGGCAATAACCGGGGAGCTGTTTTTT
CDR3 protein: CASSPQRGAITGELFF

D gene: TRBD2
J gene: TRBJ2-5
V gene: TRBV5-5
clone size: -
CDR3 DNA: TGTGCCAGCAGCTTGGGGCTCCCAAGCGGGGGGATGAAAGAGACCCAGTACTTC
CDR3 protein: CASSLGLPSGGMKETQYF

D gene: -
J gene: TRBJ2-3
V gene: TRBV14
clone size: -
CDR3 DNA: TGTGCCAGCAGCCAATCCGGGACTCCCATCAGGGATACGCAGTATTTT
CDR3 protein: CASSQSGTPIRDTQYF

D gene: -
J gene: TRBJ2-5
V gene: TRBV28
clone size: -
CDR3 DNA: TGTGCCAGCAGCATAGGGGGGCGCGGGGAGACCCAGTACTTC
CDR3 protein: CASSIGGRGETQYF

D gene: TRBD1
J gene: TRBJ1-1
V gene: TRBV18
clone size: -
CDR3 DNA: TGTGCCAGCTCACCCGGACAGGGGGCATTGAACACTGAAGCTTTCTTT
CDR3 protein: CASSPGQGALNTEAFF